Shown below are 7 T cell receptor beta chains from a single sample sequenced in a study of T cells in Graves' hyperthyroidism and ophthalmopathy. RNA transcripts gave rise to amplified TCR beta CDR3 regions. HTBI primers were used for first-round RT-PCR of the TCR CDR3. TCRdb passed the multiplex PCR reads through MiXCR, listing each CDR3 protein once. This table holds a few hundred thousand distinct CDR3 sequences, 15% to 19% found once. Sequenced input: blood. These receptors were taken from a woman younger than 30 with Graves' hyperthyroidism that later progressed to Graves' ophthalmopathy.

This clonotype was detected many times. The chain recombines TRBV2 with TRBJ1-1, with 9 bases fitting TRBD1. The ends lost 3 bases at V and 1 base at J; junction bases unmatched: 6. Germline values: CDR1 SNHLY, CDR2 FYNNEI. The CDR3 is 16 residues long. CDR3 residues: CASSDNRGRGNTEAFF. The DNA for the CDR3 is TGTGCCAGCAGTGACAACAGGGGGCGGGGGAACACTGAAGCTTTCTTT.

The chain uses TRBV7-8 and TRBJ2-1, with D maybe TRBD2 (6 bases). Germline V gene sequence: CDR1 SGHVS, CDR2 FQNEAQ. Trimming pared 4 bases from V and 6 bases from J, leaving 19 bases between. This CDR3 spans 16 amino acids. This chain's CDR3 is CASSSSSRDLGNEQFF. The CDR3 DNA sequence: TGTGCCAGCAGCTCCTCTAGCCGGGACTTAGGCAATGAGCAGTTCTTC.

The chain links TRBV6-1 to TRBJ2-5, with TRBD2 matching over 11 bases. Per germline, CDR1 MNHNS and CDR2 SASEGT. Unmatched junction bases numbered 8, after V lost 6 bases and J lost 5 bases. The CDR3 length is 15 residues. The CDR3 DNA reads TGTGCCAGCAGCAAATTACTAGCGGGAGTGGAGACCCAGTACTTC. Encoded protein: CASSKLLAGVETQYF.

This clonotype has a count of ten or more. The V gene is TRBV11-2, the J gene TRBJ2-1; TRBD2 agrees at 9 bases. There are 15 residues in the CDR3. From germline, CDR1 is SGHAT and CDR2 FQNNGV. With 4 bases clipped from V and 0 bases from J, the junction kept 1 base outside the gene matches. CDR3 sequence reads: CASSYSGSSYNEQFF. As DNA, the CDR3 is TGTGCCAGCAGCTATAGCGGGAGCTCCTACAATGAGCAGTTCTTC.

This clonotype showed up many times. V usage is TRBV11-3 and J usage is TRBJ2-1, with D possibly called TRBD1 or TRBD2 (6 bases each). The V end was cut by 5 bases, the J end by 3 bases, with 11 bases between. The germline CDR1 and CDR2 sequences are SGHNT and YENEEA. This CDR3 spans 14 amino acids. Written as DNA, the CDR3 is TGTGCCAGCAGCCCTAAGGGGGGCTACAATGAGCAGTTCTTC. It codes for CASSPKGGYNEQFF.

The CDR3 DNA is TGTGCCAGCAGCGGCGGGGTTAACCCTAAGTGGAAGACCCAGTACTTC. Its protein product is CASSGGVNPKWKTQYF. The rearrangement links TRBV13 to TRBJ2-5; D perhaps matches TRBD2 (6 bases). The CDR3 is 16 amino acids. Germline V gene data show CDR1 as PRHDT and CDR2 as FYEKMQ (reference sequence). Trimming cost V 5 bases and J 6 bases, with 22 bases left between them.

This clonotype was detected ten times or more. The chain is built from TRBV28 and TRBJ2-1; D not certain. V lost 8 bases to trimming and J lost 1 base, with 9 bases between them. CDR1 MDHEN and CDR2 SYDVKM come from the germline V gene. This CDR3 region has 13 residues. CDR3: CASGPHSYNEQFF. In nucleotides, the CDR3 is TGTGCCAGCGGACCCCATTCCTACAATGAGCAGTTCTTC.